Listed here are 24 T cell receptor beta chains from one sample, sequenced in a study of circulating tumor DNA in untreated peripheral T-cell lymphoma. This table comes from immunoSEQ multiplex PCR, and its TCRdb copy is limited to in-frame clones, with some not included. In the table there are fewer than 8,000 clones, around 74% of which are singletons. The specimen was tumor tissue. The receptors were gathered from a human donor with peripheral T-cell lymphoma.

The sample holds one count of this clone. The chain joins TRBV7-1 to TRBJ1-3; no clear D gene. TRBV7-1 counts as an open reading frame of uncertain function. Trimming left V 4 bases short and J 0 bases short, with 7 bases between. CDR3 length equals 14 residues. DNA of the CDR3: TGTGCCAGCAGCTTAGCGCCCTCTGGAAACACCATATATTTT. Translation gives CASSLAPSGNTIYF.

This clone has just a few counts. V usage is TRBV14 and J usage is TRBJ1-2; no reliable D call. The V and J ends lost 0 bases and 4 bases respectively, with 6 bases between them. In germline, CDR1 is SGHDN, CDR2 FVKESK. The CDR3 has 13 amino acids. This chain's CDR3 is CASSQEGSYGYTF. The DNA for the CDR3 is TGTGCCAGCAGCCAAGAGGGCAGCTATGGCTACACCTTC.

The chain employs TRBV6-9 and TRBJ1-1, with D maybe TRBD1 (6 bases). Trimming took 3 bases from V and 6 from J, leaving 11 bases between them. The CDR3 consists of 13 residues. CDR1 is MNHGY, CDR2 SVAAGI, per germline. The CDR3 loop reads CASSYEGGSEAFF. The CDR3 nucleotides read TGTGCCAGCAGTTACGAGGGGGGGTCTGAAGCTTTCTTT.

The chain's CDR3 is CASSYKIGGYTF. The CDR3 DNA reads TGTGCCAGCAGTTATAAAATAGGAGGCTACACCTTC. The V call is TRBV28, the J call TRBJ1-2, with no clear D. V was clipped by 4 bases and J by 8 bases, with 11 bases between them. The CDR3 consists of 12 residues. Per germline, CDR1 MDHEN and CDR2 SYDVKM.

V gene TRBV19 combines with J gene TRBJ2-3; unclear D gene. This CDR3 contains 15 residues. Trimming removed 3 bases at V and 4 bases at J, with 14 bases between. Germline V lookup: CDR1 LNHDA, CDR2 SQIVND (reference sequence). CDR3 protein: CASSIISPGADTQYF. For the CDR3, the DNA is TGTGCCAGTAGTATTATTAGCCCTGGGGCAGATACGCAGTATTTT.

J is TRBJ1-5 and V is TRBV19; D gene ambiguous. The germline V gene encodes CDR1 LNHDA and CDR2 SQIVND (reference sequence). The CDR3 is 18 residues long. Trimming took 5 bases from V and 5 from J, leaving 25 bases between them. The CDR3 DNA sequence: TGTGCCAGTAGTGTCCCCCAGGTAGGAGGGAGTTATTATCAGCCCCAGCATTTT. It translates to CASSVPQVGGSYYQPQHF.

This clone was seen more than once but under ten times. This chain joins TRBV16 and TRBJ1-2; 8 bases agree with TRBD1. This CDR3 comprises 18 residues. The germline V gene encodes CDR1 KGHSY and CDR2 FQNENV. V was pared by 3 bases and J by 4 bases, with 16 bases of the junction left unmatched. DNA of the CDR3: TGTGCCAGCAGCCAGATCAAGCCAGGGGGCGCTTATGGCTATGGCTACACCTTC. Translating it yields CASSQIKPGGAYGYGYTF.

This clone was counted a few times. This chain links TRBV28 with TRBJ1-1; TRBD1 agrees at 11 bases. The V segment lost 6 bases and the J segment 4 bases; nucleotides outside the gene matches: 13. Germline assignment: CDR1 MDHEN and CDR2 SYDVKM. The CDR3 extends over 17 amino acids. CDR3 residues: CASSFTGTGGSSTEAFF. The DNA of the CDR3 is TGTGCCAGCAGCTTTACCGGGACAGGGGGGTCGAGCACTGAAGCTTTCTTT.

This sequence joins TRBV28 and TRBJ2-3; D is possibly TRBD2 (6 bases). Trimming took off 6 bases at V and 2 bases at J, with 15 bases between the two ends. This CDR3 has 15 residues. Germline values: CDR1 MDHEN, CDR2 SYDVKM. The CDR3 protein is CASSSDAGYTDTQYF. The CDR3 DNA reads TGTGCCAGCAGCTCTGACGCGGGGTACACAGATACGCAGTATTTT.

The V gene is TRBV19, the J gene TRBJ2-1, with D unclear. The V gene lost 0 bases and the J gene lost 4 bases, with 25 bases spanning the gap. CDR1 LNHDA and CDR2 SQIVND come from the germline V gene (reference sequence). This CDR3 is built from 20 residues. The CDR3 region is CASSIDLITGGRLKYNEQFF. Here the CDR3 DNA reads TGTGCCAGTAGTATAGATCTTATTACTGGTGGTCGACTGAAATACAATGAGCAGTTCTTC. The variable domain in full, completed from reference TRBV19 and TRBJ2-1, reads DGGITQSPKYLFRKEGQNVTLSCEQNLNHDAMYWYRQDPGQGLRLIYYSQIVNDFQKGDIAEGYSVSREKKESFPLTVTSAQKNPTAFYLCASSIDLITGGRLKYNEQFFGPGTRLTVL.

V gene TRBV11-3 combines with J gene TRBJ1-4; 8 positions match TRBD1. Germline V gives CDR1 SGHNT, CDR2 YENEEA. The V gene end was trimmed by 1 base and the J gene end by 11 bases; junction bases not matched to a gene: 12. The CDR3 extends over 16 amino acids. Here the CDR3 DNA reads TGTGCCAGCAGCTTAGTGGAAGACAGGGGCGAAGGGAAACTGTTTTTT. Residues: CASSLVEDRGEGKLFF.

This clone is labeled as medium-sized. The V and J genes are TRBV12-5 and TRBJ2-1, with D hard to call. This CDR3 contains 15 residues. CDR1 and CDR2 from the germline V gene are LGHNT and FRNRAP. This CDR3 reads CASTQIPASYNEQFF. The CDR3 DNA sequence: TGTGCCAGCACTCAAATCCCCGCTAGCTACAATGAGCAGTTCTTC. Variable domain in full (rest from reference TRBV12-5 and TRBJ2-1): DARVTQTPRHKVTEMGQEVTMRCQPILGHNTVFWYRQTMMQGLELLAYFRNRAPLDDSGMPKDRFSAEMPDATLATLKIQPSEPRDSAVYFCASTQIPASYNEQFFGPGTRLTVL.

The chain combines TRBV19 with TRBJ2-6; possible D gene TRBD1, 6 bases. V lost 5 bases and J lost 0, with 17 bases in between. Per germline, CDR1 LNHDA and CDR2 SQIVND (reference sequence). The CDR3 consists of 18 residues. The CDR3 nucleotides read TGTGCCAGTAGTCTAAGGGACATCGTGAGCTCTGGGGCCAACGTCCTGACTTTC. Amino acids: CASSLRDIVSSGANVLTF.

The chain is built from TRBV19 and TRBJ2-1; 9 nucleotides agree with TRBD2. There are 14 residues in the CDR3. Germline CDR1 and CDR2: LNHDA and SQIVND (reference sequence). The V gene end was trimmed by 9 bases and the J gene end by 0 bases; junction bases not matched to a gene: 3. CDR3 sequence reads: CASNSGSSYNEQFF. Written as DNA, the CDR3 is TGTGCCAGCAATAGCGGGAGCTCCTACAATGAGCAGTTCTTC.

J is TRBJ2-2 and V is TRBV27, with 13 bases matching TRBD2. The CDR3 is 17 amino acids. V shed 5 bases and J 1 base; nucleotides not matched to a gene: 4. CDR1 and CDR2 from the germline V gene are MNHEY and SMNVEV (reference sequence). CDR3 amino acids: CASSQRTSGRNTGELFF. The CDR3 bases are TGTGCCAGCAGTCAGCGGACTAGCGGGAGGAACACCGGGGAGCTGTTTTTT.

This clone is large. The chain has TRBV11-3 and TRBJ2-3; 13 nucleotides agree with TRBD2. V was pared by 6 bases and J by 4 bases, with 16 bases of the junction left unmatched. Germline values: CDR1 SGHNT, CDR2 YENEEA. CDR3 size: 19 residues. In nucleotides, the CDR3 is TGTGCCAGCAGTCCAGGGGTGATCGGACTAGCGGGAGTTGCAGATACGCAGTATTTT. Translated, it gives CASSPGVIGLAGVADTQYF.

Turning to this clone: Sequence at one end of the junction differs from germline and may be a read error. The gene calls are TRBV6-8 and TRBJ1-5; 11 bases fit TRBD1. The CDR3 spans 15 residues. CDR1 is MNHGY, CDR2 SAAAGT, per germline. The CDR3 DNA reads as TGTGCCATCAGTGTATCGGGACAGGGGGGGCAGCCCCAGCATTTT. Amino acid sequence: CAISVSGQGGQPQHF.

The chain has TRBV18 and TRBJ1-2, with 7 bases fitting TRBD1. Trimming cost V 5 bases and J 7 bases; bases outside gene matches: 4. The CDR3 spans 12 residues. CDR1 and CDR2 (germline): KGHSH, LQKENI. Here the CDR3 reads CASSEGAFGYTF. The CDR3 nucleotides are TGTGCCAGCTCAGAGGGGGCTTTTGGCTACACCTTC.

This clone showed up just once. The chain uses TRBV19 and TRBJ2-2, with D uncertain. V lost 3 bases to trimming and J lost 4 bases, with 9 bases between them. The germline V gene encodes CDR1 LNHDA and CDR2 SQIVND (reference sequence). The CDR3 runs 14 residues. CDR3 DNA: TGTGCCAGTAGTATGCCCGTATTCACCGGGGAGCTGTTTTTT. Translated, it gives CASSMPVFTGELFF. Complete variable domain (other parts from reference TRBV19 and TRBJ2-2): DGGITQSPKYLFRKEGQNVTLSCEQNLNHDAMYWYRQDPGQGLRLIYYSQIVNDFQKGDIAEGYSVSREKKESFPLTVTSAQKNPTAFYLCASSMPVFTGELFFGEGSRLTVL.

The V gene is TRBV5-1, the J gene TRBJ2-3; TRBD1 matches at 8 bases. The CDR3 contains 15 residues. V lost 0 bases and J lost 5; bases outside the gene matches: 5. CDR1 and CDR2 from the germline V gene are SGHRS and YFSETQ. CDR3 region: CASSLDGRGRDTQYF. The DNA of the CDR3 is TGCGCCAGCAGCTTGGATGGCAGGGGGCGAGATACGCAGTATTTT.

This chain links TRBV16 with TRBJ1-3; D not resolved. V lost 2 bases to trimming and J lost 2 bases, with 10 bases between them. The germline V gene encodes CDR1 KGHSY and CDR2 FQNENV. The CDR3 is made up of 15 amino acids. The CDR3 sequence: CASSQKVTTGNTIYF. The CDR3 DNA is TGTGCCAGCAGCCAAAAGGTGACAACTGGAAACACCATATATTTT.

J is TRBJ2-1 and V is TRBV1; the table's D call of TRBD2 was not tested on the DNA. TRBV1 is shown as a pseudogene. CDR3 length: 15 residues. This CDR3 is CASSQDPETHEGQFF. The CDR3 nucleotides are TGCGCCAGCAGCCAAGATCCTGAAACCCACGAGGGGCAGTTCTTC.

This clone has more than one count but fewer than ten. The chain employs TRBV11-3 and TRBJ1-1; D ambiguous. With 3 bases removed from V and 0 bases from J, the gap between germline ends came to 8 bases. CDR1 is SGHNT, CDR2 YENEEA, per germline. This CDR3 comprises 14 residues. Here the CDR3 reads CASSFRAMNTEAFF. For the CDR3, the DNA is TGTGCCAGCAGCTTTAGGGCTATGAACACTGAAGCTTTCTTT.

V gene TRBV19 combines with J gene TRBJ2-1, with D unclear. Trimming took 8 bases from V and 8 from J, leaving 19 bases between them. The V gene's germline CDR1 is LNHDA and CDR2 SQIVND (reference sequence). This CDR3 has 14 amino acids. CDR3 sequence: CASDTGPPAHEQFF. The CDR3 nucleotides read TGTGCCAGTGACACCGGGCCTCCGGCTCATGAGCAGTTCTTC.